A selection of T cell receptor beta chains follows, all from one sample in a study of cytomegalovirus exposure and HLA in healthy donors. Sequenced by immunoSEQ multiplex PCR; TCRdb stores in-frame clones only, minus some. The data contain 250,000 to 400,000 clones, roughly 86% of them singletons. The sample taken for sequencing was PBMCs. These receptors all come from a man in his thirties or forties in good health and CMV-seronegative. Both conserved end residues are part of each CDR3. D genes are given only for firm matches. Clone size is stated in some rows and not others, as once, few, many or a class when expanded.

CDR3nt	CDR3aa	d_gene	v_gene	j_gene	abundance
TGTGCCAGCAGCTCAGGGTCCGGGACACCTCCCTACAATGAGCAGTTCTTC	CASSSGSGTPPYNEQFF	-	TRBV5-4	TRBJ2-1	-
TGTGCCAGCAGAGCACAGGGTACCCTTGGCGGCTACACCTTC	CASRAQGTLGGYTF	-	TRBV6-6	TRBJ1-2	-
TGTGCCAGTGTGGGGGGACGGGGGCCCCAGCATTTT	CASVGGRGPQHF	-	TRBV19	TRBJ1-5	-
TGTGCCAGCAGCCGCGACAGTCCCTACGAGCAGTACTTC	CASSRDSPYEQYF	-	TRBV5-4	TRBJ2-7	-
TGTGCCAGCAGCTTAACTTTAAGCACAGATACGCAGTATTTT	CASSLTLSTDTQYF	-	TRBV7-9	TRBJ2-3	-
TGTGCCAGCAGTCCCGGGACAGCAACTGGAAACACCATATATTTT	CASSPGTATGNTIYF	TRBD1	TRBV7-2	TRBJ1-3	once
TGTGCCAGCAGTTTCACGACAGGGGTCAGCACTGAAGCTTTCTTT	CASSFTTGVSTEAFF	TRBD1	TRBV6-5	TRBJ1-1	-
TGTGCCAGCAGCCAAGATTTGAGACTAGCGGGGGGGCCAGAGACCCAGTACTTC	CASSQDLRLAGGPETQYF	TRBD2	TRBV4-2	TRBJ2-5	-
TGTGCCTGGAGAATAGGGGCAGCTAATGAAAAACTGTTTTTT	CAWRIGAANEKLFF	-	TRBV30	TRBJ1-4	-
TGCGCCAGCAGCCAAGATCGTGGGACAGGAAACATTCAGTACTTC	CASSQDRGTGNIQYF	TRBD1	TRBV4-3	TRBJ2-4	-
TGTGCCAGCAGCTTACAGAGTTATAGCAATCAGCCCCAGCATTTT	CASSLQSYSNQPQHF	-	TRBV5-8	TRBJ1-5	-
TGTGCCAGCAGCCAAGATACGAGGACTGAAGCTTTCTTT	CASSQDTRTEAFF	-	TRBV14	TRBJ1-1	-
TGTGCCAGCAGTTATCAGATGAACACTGAAGCTTTCTTT	CASSYQMNTEAFF	-	TRBV27	TRBJ1-1	-
TGTGCCAGCGGAGGACGAGTCAGTCCGAACTATGGCTACACCTTC	CASGGRVSPNYGYTF	-	TRBV21-1	TRBJ1-2	-
TGTGCCAGCAGCCCCCGGGGGGGCACTGAAGCTTTCTTT	CASSPRGGTEAFF	-	TRBV2	TRBJ1-1	-
TGCGCCAGCAGCCAAGGACAGCACACTGAAGCTTTCTTT	CASSQGQHTEAFF	-	TRBV4-3	TRBJ1-1	-
TGTGCCAGCAGCCGACAGGGGAAGAACACTGAAGCTTTCTTT	CASSRQGKNTEAFF	TRBD1	TRBV27	TRBJ1-1	-
TGTGCCAGCAGCGTAGGCCCCCCAGGGAACACTGAAGCTTTCTTT	CASSVGPPGNTEAFF	-	TRBV9	TRBJ1-1	-
TGCGCCAGCAGCTTGGACTCATGGGAGACTAACTATGGCTACACCTTC	CASSLDSWETNYGYTF	-	TRBV5-1	TRBJ1-2	-
TGTGCCACCAGCAGAAGCTTGGGCTGGGGCAATCAGCCCCAGCATTTT	CATSRSLGWGNQPQHF	-	TRBV15	TRBJ1-5	-
TGTGCCAGCAGTGAGTCGGACAGGGGGGGGAGCACAGATACGCAGTATTTT	CASSESDRGGSTDTQYF	TRBD1	TRBV2	TRBJ2-3	-
TGCACCAGCTTCCATTCTTGCAGGGGGAAAGAGACCCAGTACTTC	CTSFHSCRGKETQYF	-	TRBV1	TRBJ2-5	-
TGTGCCAGCAGCGGCAGGGGGCCGAACACTGAAGCTTTCTTT	CASSGRGPNTEAFF	TRBD1	TRBV11-2	TRBJ1-1	-
TGTGCCACGCACAGGGGTCTTACTGAAGCTTTCTTT	CATHRGLTEAFF	TRBD1	TRBV6-5	TRBJ1-1	-
TGTGCCAGCAGTGTAAGTGGGGCGGCCGGATTGAATACGCAGTATTTT	CASSVSGAAGLNTQYF	-	TRBV6-1	TRBJ2-3	-
TGTGCCAGCAGCCGGGGGACAGGGGGCACTGAAGCTTTCTTT	CASSRGTGGTEAFF	TRBD1	TRBV27	TRBJ1-1	-